This T cell receptor beta chain comes out of a study of cytomegalovirus exposure and HLA in healthy donors. Study-wide findings and caveats: Published work reported that the classifier diagnosed cytomegalovirus status with high specificity and sensitivity. The authors judged a highly shared variant cluster likely a sequencing artifact.

The V end lost 5 bases, the J end lost 2 bases, and 9 bases lay between the germline ends. CDR1 is SEHNR and CDR2 is FQNEAQ in the germline V gene (reference sequence). This CDR3 is built from 14 residues. Of note for this clone: No antigen is known for it.

PCR involved 60 Vbeta and 13 Jbeta primers. Profiling relied on immunoSEQ multiplex PCR, and the TCRdb table lists in-frame clones only, not all of them. Of around 110,000 clones listed, roughly four fifths were seen once; the top ten hold roughly 22%. This sequence was found in a man younger than 40 in good health and CMV-seropositive. The genes are TRBV7-9 and TRBJ2-2; D may be TRBD1 (5 bases). Sequencing used PBMCs. The CDR3 spells CASSHDSNTGELFF. DNA of the CDR3: TGTGCCAGCAGCCACGACAGCAACACCGGGGAGCTGTTTTTT.